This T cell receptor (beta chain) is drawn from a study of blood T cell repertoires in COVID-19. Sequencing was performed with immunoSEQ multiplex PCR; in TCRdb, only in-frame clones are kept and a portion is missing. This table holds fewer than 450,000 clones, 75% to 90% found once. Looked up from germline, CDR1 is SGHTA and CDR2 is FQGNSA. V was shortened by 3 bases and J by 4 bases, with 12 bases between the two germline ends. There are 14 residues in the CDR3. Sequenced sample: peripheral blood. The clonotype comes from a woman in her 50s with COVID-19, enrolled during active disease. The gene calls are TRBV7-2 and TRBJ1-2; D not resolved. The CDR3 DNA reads TGTGCCAGCAGCTTTTACAGACGGGGCTATGGCTACACCTTC. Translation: CASSFYRRGYGYTF.